Presented here are 17 T cell receptor beta chains from one specimen sequenced in a study of cytomegalovirus exposure and HLA in healthy donors. The PCR employed 60 Vbeta primers together with 13 Jbeta primers. The protocol was immunoSEQ multiplex PCR, while the TCRdb copy is restricted to in-frame clones and leaves out a portion. This specimen shows some 83,000 clones; the ten leading clones hold about 1.1%. Sample: PBMCs. The source of these receptors is a woman in her twenties or thirties in good health and CMV-seronegative.

The V and J genes are TRBV15 and TRBJ1-5; possibly TRBD1 for D (5 bases). The V end was cut by 7 bases, the J end by 4 bases, with 14 bases between. This CDR3 is 14 amino acids long. Looked up from germline, CDR1 is LNHNV and CDR2 is YYDKDF (reference sequence). CDR3 in amino acids: CATTPGGWNQPQHF. CDR3 DNA: TGTGCCACCACCCCTGGGGGGTGGAATCAGCCCCAGCATTTT.

The J gene is TRBJ1-1, the V gene TRBV19; a weak D match, TRBD1 (6 bases). The V gene's germline CDR1 is LNHDA and CDR2 SQIVND (reference sequence). The CDR3 loop spans 17 amino acids. V lost 1 base to trimming and J lost 5 bases, with 20 bases between them. For the CDR3, the DNA is TGTGCCAGTAGTATAGTCCCGGGCGGGGGGCCTGGTACTGAAGCTTTCTTT. It encodes CASSIVPGGGPGTEAFF.

This chain joins TRBV5-1 and TRBJ1-2; D not resolved. The CDR3 consists of 14 residues. V lost 1 base and J 8 bases, leaving 15 bases between the germline ends. Germline CDR1 is SGHRS and CDR2 is YFSETQ. The CDR3 DNA is TGCGCCAGCAGCTTGTTTACGGGTAGTGACGGCTACACCTTC. Translating gives CASSLFTGSDGYTF. Based on the CDR3 plus reference TRBV5-1 and TRBJ1-2, the full variable domain is KAGVTQTPRYLIKTRGQQVTLSCSPISGHRSVSWYQQTPGQGLQFLFEYFSETQRNKGNFPGRFSGRQFSNSRSEMNVSTLELGDSALYLCASSLFTGSDGYTFGSGTRLTVV.

The rearrangement uses TRBV11-2 and TRBJ2-5; the match to TRBD2 covers 10 bases. The CDR3 is made up of 16 amino acids. The germline V gene has CDR1 SGHAT and CDR2 FQNNGV. V shed 0 bases and J 1 base; nucleotides not matched to a gene: 2. CDR3 sequence reads: CASSLERLAGQETQYF. The CDR3 DNA reads TGTGCCAGCAGCTTAGAGAGACTAGCGGGCCAAGAGACCCAGTACTTC.

The rearrangement joins TRBV7-9 to TRBJ1-1, with a weak D call TRBD1 (6 bases). The CDR3 sequence is 14 residues long. Per the germline V gene, CDR1 is SEHNR and CDR2 is FQNEAQ (reference sequence). Trimming cost V 5 bases and J 4 bases, with 14 bases left between them. Here the CDR3 DNA reads TGTGCCAGCAGCAGAACAGGGCACGGCACTGAAGCTTTCTTT. The encoded protein is CASSRTGHGTEAFF.

This chain links TRBV6-5 with TRBJ2-7; 12 bases map to TRBD2. J was trimmed by 1 base and V by 4 bases; bases with no gene match: 5. CDR3 length: 16 amino acids. Germline CDR1 is MNHEY and CDR2 is SVGAGI. CDR3 bases: TGTGCCAGCAGTTCCTCACTAGCGGGGGGATCCTACGAGCAGTACTTC. This codes for CASSSSLAGGSYEQYF.

The chain recombines TRBV29-1 with TRBJ1-2; the match to TRBD1 covers 8 bases. V lost 0 bases, J lost 4 bases, and 4 bases stayed unmatched. CDR3 length: 14 residues. CDR1 is SQVTM and CDR2 is ANQGSEA in the germline V gene. The CDR3 DNA follows: TGCAGCGTTGAAGACCCCGACAGGGGCTATGGCTACACCTTC. The encoded protein is CSVEDPDRGYGYTF.

This chain's CDR3 is CASSLALRGTEAFF. The CDR3 DNA reads TGCGCCAGCAGCTTGGCCCTTCGGGGGACTGAAGCTTTCTTT. The genes are TRBV5-1 and TRBJ1-1, with a weak D call TRBD1 (5 bases). Germline V gene sequence: CDR1 SGHRS, CDR2 YFSETQ. The CDR3 has 14 residues. V lost 0 bases, J lost 5 bases, and 11 bases lay in between.

This sequence joins TRBV7-6 and TRBJ2-7, with D possibly TRBD1 on 6 matching bases. Germline loops: CDR1 SGHVS, CDR2 FNYEAQ. There are 13 residues in the CDR3. Deletions cut 6 bases from V and 2 bases from J, with 11 bases between. CDR3 nucleotide sequence: TGTGCCAGCAGTACAGGGTCGGCCTACGAGCAGTACTTC. Amino acid sequence: CASSTGSAYEQYF. The full variable domain, its missing parts supplied by reference TRBV7-6 and TRBJ2-7, is GAGVSQSPRYKVTKRGQDVALRCDPISGHVSLYWYRQALGQGPEFLTYFNYEAQQDKSGLPNDRFSAERPEGSISTLTIQRTEQRDSAMYRCASSTGSAYEQYFGPGTRLTVT.

V gene TRBV5-1 combines with J gene TRBJ1-1; D unresolved. The CDR3 covers 13 residues. V was cut by 5 bases and J by 0 bases, with 8 bases left in between. Per the germline V gene, CDR1 is SGHRS and CDR2 is YFSETQ. The DNA of the CDR3 is TGCGCCAGCAGAGGGAGCTTGAACACTGAAGCTTTCTTT. Translating gives CASRGSLNTEAFF.

V usage is TRBV11-2 and J usage is TRBJ2-7; D is possibly TRBD1 (6 bases). Germline CDR1 reads SGHAT; CDR2 reads FQNNGV. The CDR3 spans 15 residues. V was shortened by 5 bases and J by 0 bases, with 14 bases between the two germline ends. The CDR3 DNA reads as TGTGCCAGCAGCCATGACAGGACTCTCTCCTACGAGCAGTACTTC. Amino acid sequence: CASSHDRTLSYEQYF.

The chain recombines TRBV29-1 with TRBJ2-2, with 7 bases fitting TRBD2. The CDR3 has 13 residues. The J segment lost 3 bases and the V segment lost 2 bases, leaving 0 bases of the junction unmatched. Germline-derived CDR1 and CDR2 are SQVTM and ANQGSEA. The CDR3 DNA reads as TGCAGCGTTGAACTAGCGGACACCGGGGAGCTGTTTTTT. As protein: CSVELADTGELFF.

The V gene is TRBV5-1, the J gene TRBJ2-5; TRBD1 aligns across 9 bases. The CDR3 length is 15 residues. J gave up 0 bases and V 4 bases, and 4 bases lay outside the gene matches. Germline-derived CDR1 and CDR2 are SGHRS and YFSETQ. This chain's CDR3 is CASSIGTGNQETQYF. The DNA for the CDR3 is TGCGCCAGCAGCATCGGGACAGGGAACCAAGAGACCCAGTACTTC. Together with reference TRBV5-1 and TRBJ2-5, the CDR3 gives the full variable domain: KAGVTQTPRYLIKTRGQQVTLSCSPISGHRSVSWYQQTPGQGLQFLFEYFSETQRNKGNFPGRFSGRQFSNSRSEMNVSTLELGDSALYLCASSIGTGNQETQYFGPGTRLLVL.

This rearrangement joins TRBV19 to TRBJ1-5; D possibly corresponds to TRBD1 (6 bases). The CDR3 has 15 residues. V gave up 5 bases and J gave up 0 bases, with 11 bases separating them. The germline gives CDR1 LNHDA, CDR2 SQIVND (reference sequence). The CDR3 bases are TGTGCCAGTAGTCACAGGGATTATAGCAATCAGCCCCAGCATTTT. Residues: CASSHRDYSNQPQHF. The full variable domain, rest sourced from reference TRBV19 and TRBJ1-5, is DGGITQSPKYLFRKEGQNVTLSCEQNLNHDAMYWYRQDPGQGLRLIYYSQIVNDFQKGDIAEGYSVSREKKESFPLTVTSAQKNPTAFYLCASSHRDYSNQPQHFGDGTRLSIL.

CDR3 amino acids: CAWSGQGALGNTEAFF. The CDR3 coding sequence is TGTGCCTGGAGTGGACAGGGGGCATTAGGGAACACTGAAGCTTTCTTT. The chain employs TRBV30 and TRBJ1-1, with 10 bases identical to TRBD1. This CDR3 spans 16 amino acids. V was clipped by 1 base and J by 1 base; unmatched bases: 6. CDR1 and CDR2 from the germline V gene are GTSNPN and SVGIG (reference sequence).

The CDR3 sequence: CAWSEGVLRNQPQHF. CDR3 coding DNA: TGTGCCTGGAGTGAAGGGGTCTTGCGCAATCAGCCCCAGCATTTT. The chain links TRBV30 to TRBJ1-5, with a possible D match to TRBD1 (5 bases). The CDR3 covers 15 residues. Germline CDR1 is GTSNPN and CDR2 is SVGIG (reference sequence). Trimming took 1 base from V and 2 from J, leaving 12 bases between them.

This sequence joins TRBV18 and TRBJ2-3, with TRBD2 identical over 10 bases. The germline V gene has CDR1 KGHSH and CDR2 LQKENI. There are 15 residues in the CDR3. V lost 6 bases, J lost 4 bases, and 7 bases stayed unmatched. The CDR3: CASSQSSGSADTQYF. The CDR3 coding sequence is TGTGCCAGCTCCCAGTCTAGCGGGAGTGCAGATACGCAGTATTTT.